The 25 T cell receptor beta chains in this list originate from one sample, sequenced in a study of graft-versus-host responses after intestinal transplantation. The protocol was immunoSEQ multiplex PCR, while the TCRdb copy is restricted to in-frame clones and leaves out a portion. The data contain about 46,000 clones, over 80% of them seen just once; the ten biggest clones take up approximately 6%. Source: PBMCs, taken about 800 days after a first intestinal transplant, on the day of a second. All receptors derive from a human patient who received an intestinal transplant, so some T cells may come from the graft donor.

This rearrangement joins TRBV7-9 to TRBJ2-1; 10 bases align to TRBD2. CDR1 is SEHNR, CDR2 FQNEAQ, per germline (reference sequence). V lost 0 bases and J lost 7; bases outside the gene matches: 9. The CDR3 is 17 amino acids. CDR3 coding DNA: TGTGCCAGCAGCTTAGCCGGGACTAGCGCCCGACGGAATGAGCAGTTCTTC. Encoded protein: CASSLAGTSARRNEQFF.

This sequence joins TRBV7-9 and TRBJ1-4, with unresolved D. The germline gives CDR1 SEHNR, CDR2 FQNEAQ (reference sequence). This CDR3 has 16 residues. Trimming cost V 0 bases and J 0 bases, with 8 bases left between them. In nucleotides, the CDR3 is TGTGCCAGCAGCTTAGCTGGGCGAGCAACTAATGAAAAACTGTTTTTT. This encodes CASSLAGRATNEKLFF.

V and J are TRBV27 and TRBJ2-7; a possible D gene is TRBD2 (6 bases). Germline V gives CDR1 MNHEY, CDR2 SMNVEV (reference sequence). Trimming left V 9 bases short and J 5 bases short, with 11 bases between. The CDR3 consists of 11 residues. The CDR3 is CASARRDEQYF. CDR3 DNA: TGTGCCAGTGCCCGGAGGGACGAGCAGTACTTC.

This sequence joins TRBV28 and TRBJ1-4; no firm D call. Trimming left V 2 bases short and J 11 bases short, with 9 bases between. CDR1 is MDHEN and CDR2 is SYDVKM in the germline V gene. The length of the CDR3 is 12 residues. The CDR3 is CASSLRSLKLFF. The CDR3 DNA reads TGTGCCAGCAGTTTAAGGTCTCTTAAACTGTTTTTT. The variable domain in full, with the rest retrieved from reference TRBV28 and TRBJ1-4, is DVKVTQSSRYLVKRTGEKVFLECVQDMDHENMFWYRQDPGLGLRLIYFSYDVKMKEKGDIPEGYSVSREKKERFSLILESASTNQTSMYLCASSLRSLKLFFGSGTQLSVL.

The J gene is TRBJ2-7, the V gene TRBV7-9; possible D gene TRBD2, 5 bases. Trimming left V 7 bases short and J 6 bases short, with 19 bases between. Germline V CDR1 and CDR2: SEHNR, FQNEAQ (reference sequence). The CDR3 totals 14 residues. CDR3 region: CASITTTRLGEQYF. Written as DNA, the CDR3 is TGTGCCAGCATCACGACTACGAGGCTCGGCGAGCAGTACTTC.

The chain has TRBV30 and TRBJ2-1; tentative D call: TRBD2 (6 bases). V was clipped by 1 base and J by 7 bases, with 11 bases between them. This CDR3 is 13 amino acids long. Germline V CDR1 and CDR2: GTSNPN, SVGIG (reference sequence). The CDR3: CAWSGGLYNEQFF. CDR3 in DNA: TGTGCCTGGAGTGGGGGACTGTATAATGAGCAGTTCTTC.

In nucleotides, the CDR3 is TGTGCCAGCAGCCCCGGGACTAGCGTATACAATGAGCAGTTCTTC. It specifies CASSPGTSVYNEQFF. The V call is TRBV9, the J call TRBJ2-1; 10 bases align to TRBD2. The junction had 5 bases not matched to a gene; V was cut back by 4 bases and J by 4 bases. This CDR3 spans 15 amino acids. Germline CDR1 and CDR2: SGDLS and YYNGEE.

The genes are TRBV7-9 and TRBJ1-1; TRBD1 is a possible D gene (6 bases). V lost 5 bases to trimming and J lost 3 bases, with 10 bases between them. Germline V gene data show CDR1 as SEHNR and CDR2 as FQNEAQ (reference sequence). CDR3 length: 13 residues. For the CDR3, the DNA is TGTGCCAGCAGCACTCAGGGGTACACTGAAGCTTTCTTT. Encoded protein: CASSTQGYTEAFF.

CDR3 sequence: CASSSRQGTLDTIYF. CDR3 sequence (DNA): TGTGCCAGCAGCTCCCGACAGGGGACGTTGGACACCATATATTTT. The chain combines TRBV9 with TRBJ1-3; 8 positions match TRBD1. The ends lost 4 bases at V and 8 bases at J; junction bases unmatched: 11. Germline assignment: CDR1 SGDLS and CDR2 YYNGEE. This CDR3 comprises 15 residues. The full variable domain, its missing parts supplied by reference TRBV9 and TRBJ1-3, is DSGVTQTPKHLITATGQRVTLRCSPRSGDLSVYWYQQSLDQGLQFLIQYYNGEERAKGNILERFSAQQFPDLHSELNLSSLELGDSALYFCASSSRQGTLDTIYFGEGSWLTVV.

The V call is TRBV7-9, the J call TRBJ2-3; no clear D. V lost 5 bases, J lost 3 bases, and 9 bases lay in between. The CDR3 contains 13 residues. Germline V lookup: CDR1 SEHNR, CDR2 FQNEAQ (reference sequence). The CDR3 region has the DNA TGTGCCAGCAGCAGACCGGCGACAGATACGCAGTATTTT. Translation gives CASSRPATDTQYF.

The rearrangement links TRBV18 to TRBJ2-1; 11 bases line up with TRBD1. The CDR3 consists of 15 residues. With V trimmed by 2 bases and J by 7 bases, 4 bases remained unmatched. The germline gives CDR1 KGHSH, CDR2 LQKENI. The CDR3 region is CASSPGTGGRNEQFF. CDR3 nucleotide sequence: TGTGCCAGCTCACCAGGGACAGGGGGAAGGAATGAGCAGTTCTTC.

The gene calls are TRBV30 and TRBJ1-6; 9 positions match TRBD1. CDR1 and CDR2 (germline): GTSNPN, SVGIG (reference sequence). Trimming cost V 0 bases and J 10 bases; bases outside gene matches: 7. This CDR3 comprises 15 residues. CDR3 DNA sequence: TGTGCCTGGAGTGTAGGTGGGACAGGGAGGTCACCCCTCCACTTT. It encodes CAWSVGGTGRSPLHF.

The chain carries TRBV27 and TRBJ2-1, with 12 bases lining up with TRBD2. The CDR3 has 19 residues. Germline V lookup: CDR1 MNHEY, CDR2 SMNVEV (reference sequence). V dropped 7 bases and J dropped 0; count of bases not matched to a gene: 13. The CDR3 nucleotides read TGTGCCAGCACCCTACCCGGGACTAGCGGGTCGGGCTCCTACAATGAGCAGTTCTTC. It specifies CASTLPGTSGSGSYNEQFF.

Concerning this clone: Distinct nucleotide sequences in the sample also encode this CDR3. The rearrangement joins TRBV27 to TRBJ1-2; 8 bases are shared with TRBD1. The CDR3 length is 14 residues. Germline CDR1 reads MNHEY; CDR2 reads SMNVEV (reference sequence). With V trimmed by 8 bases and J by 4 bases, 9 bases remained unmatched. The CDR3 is CASRDRGEAYGYTF. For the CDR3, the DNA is TGTGCCAGCCGCGACAGGGGCGAGGCCTATGGCTACACCTTC.

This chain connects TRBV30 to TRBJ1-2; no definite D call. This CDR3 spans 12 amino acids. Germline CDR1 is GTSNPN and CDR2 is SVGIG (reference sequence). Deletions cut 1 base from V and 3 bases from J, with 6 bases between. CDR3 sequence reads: CAWSAPDYGYTF. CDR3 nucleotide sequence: TGTGCCTGGAGTGCTCCGGACTATGGCTACACCTTC.

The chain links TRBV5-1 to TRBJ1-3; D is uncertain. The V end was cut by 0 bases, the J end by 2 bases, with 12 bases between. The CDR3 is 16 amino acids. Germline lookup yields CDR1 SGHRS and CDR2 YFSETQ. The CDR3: CASSLGRPETGNTIYF. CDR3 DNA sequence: TGCGCCAGCAGCTTGGGACGGCCGGAGACTGGAAACACCATATATTTT.

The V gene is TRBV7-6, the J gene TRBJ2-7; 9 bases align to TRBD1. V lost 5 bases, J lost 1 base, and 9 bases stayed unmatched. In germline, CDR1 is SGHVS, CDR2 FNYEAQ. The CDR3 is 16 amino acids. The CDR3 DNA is TGTGCCAGCAGCACCGGACAGGGGATCCTTTCCTACGAGCAGTACTTC. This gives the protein CASSTGQGILSYEQYF.

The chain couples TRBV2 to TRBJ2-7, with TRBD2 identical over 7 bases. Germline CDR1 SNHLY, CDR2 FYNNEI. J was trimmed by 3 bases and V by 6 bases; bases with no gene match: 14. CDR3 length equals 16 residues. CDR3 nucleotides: TGTGCCAGCAGCTCCCAGGGCGGGGGTAGCGTCTACGAGCAGTACTTC. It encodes CASSSQGGGSVYEQYF.

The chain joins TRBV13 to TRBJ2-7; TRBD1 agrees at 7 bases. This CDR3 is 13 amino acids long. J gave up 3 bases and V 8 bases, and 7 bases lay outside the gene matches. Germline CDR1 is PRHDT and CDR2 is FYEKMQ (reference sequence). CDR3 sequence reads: CASSKDRNYEQYF. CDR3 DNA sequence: TGTGCCAGCTCCAAGGACAGGAACTACGAGCAGTACTTC.

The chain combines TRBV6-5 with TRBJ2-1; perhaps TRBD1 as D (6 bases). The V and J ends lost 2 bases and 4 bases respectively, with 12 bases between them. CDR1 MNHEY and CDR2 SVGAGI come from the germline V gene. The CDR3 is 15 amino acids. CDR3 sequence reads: CASSYTGTKYNEQFF. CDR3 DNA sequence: TGTGCCAGCAGTTACACCGGGACAAAATACAATGAGCAGTTCTTC.

CDR3 sequence: CAWSRSLGRSRGGWGNTIYF. The CDR3, as DNA: TGTGCCTGGAGTAGAAGCCTCGGGAGAAGTAGGGGTGGTTGGGGAAACACCATATATTTT. This chain uses TRBV30 with TRBJ1-3; the D gene is possibly TRBD1 (5 bases). This CDR3 contains 20 residues. Deletions cut 2 bases from V and 4 bases from J, with 30 bases between. Germline V lookup: CDR1 GTSNPN, CDR2 SVGIG (reference sequence).

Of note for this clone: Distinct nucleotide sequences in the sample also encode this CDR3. The CDR3 coding sequence is TGTGCCAGCAGCCCCGGAACAGGGACCTACGAGCAGTACTTC. Its protein product is CASSPGTGTYEQYF. The chain has TRBV11-2 and TRBJ2-5; a possible D gene is TRBD1 (6 bases). TRBJ2-7 matches the DNA end more closely, so the J call is doubtful. Germline V CDR1 and CDR2: SGHAT, FQNNGV. The CDR3 runs 14 residues.

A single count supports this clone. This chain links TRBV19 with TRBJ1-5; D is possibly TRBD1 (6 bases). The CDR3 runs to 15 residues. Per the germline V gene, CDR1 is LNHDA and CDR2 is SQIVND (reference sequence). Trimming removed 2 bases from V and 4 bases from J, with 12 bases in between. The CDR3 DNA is TGTGCCAGTAGTATAAATAGAGGGGGTAATCAGCCCCAGCATTTT. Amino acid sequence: CASSINRGGNQPQHF.

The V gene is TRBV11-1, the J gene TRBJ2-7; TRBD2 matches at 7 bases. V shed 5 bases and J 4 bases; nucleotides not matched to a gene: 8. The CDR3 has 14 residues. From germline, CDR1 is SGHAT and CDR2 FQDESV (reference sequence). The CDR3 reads CASSPGASGYEQYF. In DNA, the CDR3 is TGTGCCAGCAGCCCCGGGGCTAGCGGTTACGAGCAGTACTTC.

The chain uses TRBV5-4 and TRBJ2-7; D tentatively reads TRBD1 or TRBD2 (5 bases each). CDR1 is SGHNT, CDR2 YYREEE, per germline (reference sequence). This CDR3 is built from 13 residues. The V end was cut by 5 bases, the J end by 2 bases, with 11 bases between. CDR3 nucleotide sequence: TGTGCCAGCAGTAATCAGGGAGCCTACGAGCAGTACTTC. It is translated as CASSNQGAYEQYF. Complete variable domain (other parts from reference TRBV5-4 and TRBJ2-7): ETGVTQSPTHLIKTRGQQVTLRCSSQSGHNTVSWYQQALGQGPQFIFQYYREEENGRGNFPPRFSGLQFPNYSSELNVNALELDDSALYLCASSNQGAYEQYFGPGTRLTVT.